The 2 T cell receptor beta chains reported below all come from one sample, sequenced in a study of cytomegalovirus exposure and HLA in healthy donors. Generated by immunoSEQ multiplex PCR, the TCRdb table keeps only in-frame clones and is missing some. The sample lists about 160,000 clones; about 86% were seen once. The sequencing sample was made of PBMCs. Receptor source: a woman between 18 and 30 years old in good health and CMV-seronegative.

About this clone: The sample contains more than one DNA sequence encoding this CDR3. V and J are TRBV5-4 and TRBJ2-7, with TRBD2 identical over 15 bases. The CDR3 length is 15 residues. V shed 0 bases, J shed 6 bases, and the junction held 1 base outside the gene matches. CDR1 and CDR2 from the germline V gene are SGHNT and YYREEE (reference sequence). The CDR3 protein is CASSLGTSGRGEQYF. Written as DNA, the CDR3 is TGTGCCAGCAGCTTGGGGACTAGCGGGAGGGGCGAGCAGTACTTC.

DNA for the CDR3: TGTGCCAGCAGACGTGGGGCCGCAAACGAGCAGTACTTC. It yields the protein CASRRGAANEQYF. The rearrangement links TRBV7-9 to TRBJ2-7; D is possibly TRBD1 (5 bases). The germline V and J ends were trimmed by 6 bases and 5 bases, with 14 bases remaining between them. This CDR3 region has 13 residues. Looked up from germline, CDR1 is SEHNR and CDR2 is FQNEAQ (reference sequence).